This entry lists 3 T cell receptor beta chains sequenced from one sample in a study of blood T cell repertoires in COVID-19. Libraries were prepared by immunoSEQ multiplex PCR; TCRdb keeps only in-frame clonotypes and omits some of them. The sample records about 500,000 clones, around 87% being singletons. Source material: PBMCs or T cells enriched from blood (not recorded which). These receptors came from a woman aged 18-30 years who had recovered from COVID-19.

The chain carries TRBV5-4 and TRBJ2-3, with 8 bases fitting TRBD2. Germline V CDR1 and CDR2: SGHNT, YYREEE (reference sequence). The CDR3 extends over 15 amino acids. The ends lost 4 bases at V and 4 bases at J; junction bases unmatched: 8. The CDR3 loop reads CASSRAGVDSDTQYF. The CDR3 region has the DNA TGTGCCAGCAGCCGAGCGGGGGTCGACTCAGATACGCAGTATTTT.

The CDR3 region is CASSLWTGNYGYTF. The DNA of the CDR3 is TGTGCCAGCAGCCTCTGGACAGGGAACTATGGCTACACCTTC. This sequence joins TRBV5-5 and TRBJ1-2; 8 bases align to TRBD1. This CDR3 comprises 14 residues. J lost 2 bases, V lost 4 bases, and 4 bases had no gene match. Germline-derived CDR1 and CDR2 are SGHKS and YYEKEE (reference sequence).

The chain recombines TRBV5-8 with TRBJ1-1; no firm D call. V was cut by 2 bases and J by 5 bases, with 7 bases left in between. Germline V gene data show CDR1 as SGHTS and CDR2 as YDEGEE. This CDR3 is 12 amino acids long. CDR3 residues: CASSFAGTEAFF. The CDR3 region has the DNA TGTGCCAGCAGCTTCGCGGGTACTGAAGCTTTCTTT. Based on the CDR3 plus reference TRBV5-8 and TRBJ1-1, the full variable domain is EAGVTQSPTHLIKTRGQQATLRCSPISGHTSVYWYQQALGLGLQFLLWYDEGEERNRGNFPPRFSGRQFPNYSSELNVNALELEDSALYLCASSFAGTEAFFGQGTRLTVV.